One sample yielded the 20 T cell receptor beta chains listed below, sequenced in a study of shared clonotypes between healthy human individuals. Produced via immunoSEQ multiplex PCR; TCRdb's table is partial and in-frame only. The sample contains 2 million to 2.5 million clones, about 90% of which appear only once. Sequences were obtained from naive CD4+ T cells from PBMCs. Subset here: CD45RA+ positively selected. These TCRs come from a young man in good health. Some clones in this sample may be carry-over from other donors' samples.

This chain links TRBV6-1 with TRBJ1-2; a possible D gene is TRBD1 (5 bases). V lost 1 base and J 4 bases, leaving 25 bases between the germline ends. The CDR3 spans 19 residues. Germline V gene sequence: CDR1 MNHNS, CDR2 SASEGT. The CDR3 nucleotides are TGTGCCAGCAGTGAAGAGGGGAGGCAGGGCCCCGTTTGGACCTATGGCTACACCTTC. The encoded protein is CASSEEGRQGPVWTYGYTF.

The rearrangement joins TRBV6-5 to TRBJ1-2; D is perhaps TRBD1 (6 bases). This CDR3 is built from 14 residues. Germline CDR1 reads MNHEY; CDR2 reads SVGAGI. Deletions cut 6 bases from V and 2 bases from J, with 13 bases between. In nucleotides, the CDR3 is TGTGCCAGCAGCAAAGTGGGGACAAACTATGGCTACACCTTC. This sequence encodes CASSKVGTNYGYTF.

The chain combines TRBV5-1 with TRBJ2-1; TRBD2 matches at 11 bases. CDR3 length equals 15 residues. J was trimmed by 7 bases and V by 4 bases; bases with no gene match: 7. CDR1 and CDR2 from the germline V gene are SGHRS and YFSETQ. CDR3 residues: CASSPLLAGVNEQFF. Here the CDR3 DNA reads TGCGCCAGCAGCCCGCTACTAGCGGGAGTAAATGAGCAGTTCTTC.

The chain links TRBV6-1 to TRBJ1-3; no clear D. Germline V gives CDR1 MNHNS, CDR2 SASEGT. This CDR3 region has 16 residues. V shed 2 bases and J shed 3 bases, with 14 bases lying between them. The CDR3 DNA sequence: TGTGCCAGCAGTGAACTGGCGGCCCCAATTGGAAACACCATATATTTT. It codes for CASSELAAPIGNTIYF.

This sequence joins TRBV28 and TRBJ1-5, with unresolved D. This CDR3 comprises 15 residues. Germline V gives CDR1 MDHEN, CDR2 SYDVKM. Trimming took off 3 bases at V and 2 bases at J, with 11 bases between the two ends. The CDR3 protein is CASSLRRSGNQPQHF. The DNA of the CDR3 is TGTGCCAGCAGTTTGAGGCGGTCTGGCAATCAGCCCCAGCATTTT.

The chain recombines TRBV5-1 with TRBJ2-2; 7 bases map to TRBD1. V was clipped by 3 bases and J by 3 bases; unmatched bases: 8. The CDR3 contains 16 residues. Germline CDR1 reads SGHRS; CDR2 reads YFSETQ. As DNA, the CDR3 is TGCGCCAGCAGCTACACAGGGGCACGGGACACCGGGGAGCTGTTTTTT. Its protein is CASSYTGARDTGELFF.

V is TRBV10-3 and J is TRBJ2-1; perhaps TRBD1 as D (5 bases). The CDR3 covers 16 residues. Trimming took off 2 bases at V and 5 bases at J, with 16 bases between the two ends. The germline V gene has CDR1 ENHRY and CDR2 SYGVKD. CDR3 sequence: CAISETDRGPNNEQFF. CDR3 in DNA: TGTGCCATCAGTGAGACCGATAGGGGCCCTAACAATGAGCAGTTCTTC.

This clone is a singleton in its sample. The chain recombines TRBV6-5 with TRBJ1-4; a possible D gene is TRBD1 (5 bases). The V gene's germline CDR1 is MNHEY and CDR2 SVGAGI. CDR3 length: 15 amino acids. The V end lost 6 bases, the J end lost 6 bases, and 17 bases lay between the germline ends. The CDR3 loop reads CASRRDSLLDEKLFF. For the CDR3, the DNA is TGTGCCAGCAGACGCGACAGTCTTTTGGATGAAAAACTGTTTTTT.

The chain has TRBV2 and TRBJ2-4; tentatively, D is TRBD2 (5 bases). The V end was cut by 8 bases, the J end by 0 bases, with 11 bases between. This CDR3 contains 14 residues. Germline V lookup: CDR1 SNHLY, CDR2 FYNNEI. The CDR3 DNA sequence: TGTGCCAGCGGGCAGGACTTAGCCAAAAACATTCAGTACTTC. It encodes CASGQDLAKNIQYF.

A few counts support this clone. J is TRBJ2-2 and V is TRBV7-3, with TRBD2 matching over 11 bases. With V trimmed by 1 base and J by 7 bases, 2 bases remained unmatched. The CDR3 contains 15 residues. CDR1 and CDR2 (germline): SGHTA, FQGTGA. The CDR3 region has the DNA TGTGCCAGCAGCTTAATGGGACTAGCGGTCGGGGAGCTGTTTTTT. This translates into CASSLMGLAVGELFF.

This rearrangement joins TRBV11-3 to TRBJ2-3; D might be TRBD1 (5 bases). Germline CDR1 reads SGHNT; CDR2 reads YENEEA. V dropped 5 bases and J dropped 6 bases, with 9 bases sitting between them. The length of the CDR3 is 12 residues. This chain's CDR3 is CASSQGRDTQYF. The CDR3 region has the DNA TGTGCCAGCAGCCAGGGCAGGGATACGCAGTATTTT. Based on the CDR3 plus reference TRBV11-3 and TRBJ2-3, the full variable domain is EAGVVQSPRYKIIEKKQPVAFWCNPISGHNTLYWYLQNLGQGPELLIRYENEEAVDDSQLPKDRFSAERLKGVDSTLKIQPAELGDSAVYLCASSQGRDTQYFGPGTRLTVL.

In regard to this clone: At the DNA level, this CDR3 is encoded by other sequences in the same sample as well. The rearrangement links TRBV5-1 to TRBJ2-7, with D possibly being TRBD1 (5 bases). V lost 0 bases and J 1 base, leaving 5 bases between the germline ends. Germline V gene data show CDR1 as SGHRS and CDR2 as YFSETQ. The CDR3 covers 13 residues. The CDR3 nucleotides read TGCGCCAGCAGCTTGGAGGGGTCCTACGAGCAGTACTTC. This encodes CASSLEGSYEQYF.

Turning to this clone: This CDR3 is missing its conserved last phenylalanine or tryptophan, likely due to a read error. The V and J genes are TRBV29-1 and TRBJ2-7, with 10 bases matching TRBD1. There are 13 residues in the CDR3. J gave up 6 bases and V 1 base, and 3 bases lay outside the gene matches. CDR1 and CDR2 from the germline V gene are SQVTM and ANQGSEA. In nucleotides, the CDR3 is TGCAGCGTTGAAGGACAGGGGGCGGGCGAGCAGTACCTC. As protein: CSVEGQGAGEQYL.

The chain uses TRBV5-1 and TRBJ2-7, with TRBD1 as a possible D gene (6 bases). The V gene lost 4 bases and the J gene lost 2 bases, with 13 bases spanning the gap. The CDR3 is 14 residues long. Germline-derived CDR1 and CDR2 are SGHRS and YFSETQ. The CDR3 protein is CASSLGQMTYEQYF. In nucleotides, the CDR3 is TGCGCCAGCAGCCTGGGACAAATGACCTACGAGCAGTACTTC.

The rearrangement joins TRBV11-3 to TRBJ2-5; TRBD1 aligns across 7 bases. Near its end, the DNA agrees better with TRBJ2-7, so the J call may be wrong. This CDR3 is 12 amino acids long. Germline CDR1 is SGHNT and CDR2 is YENEEA. CDR3 sequence: CASSHRGYEQYF. The DNA for the CDR3 is TGTGCCAGCTCCCACAGGGGCTACGAGCAGTACTTC.

The chain recombines TRBV5-1 with TRBJ2-7; TRBD2 might be the D (6 bases). V was cut by 3 bases and J by 6 bases, with 19 bases left in between. The CDR3 spans 15 residues. CDR1 is SGHRS, CDR2 YFSETQ, per germline. The CDR3 region has the DNA TGCGCCAGCAGCTCTTGGGACGGGCGGAGGGGCGAGCAGTACTTC. This translates into CASSSWDGRRGEQYF.

CDR3 in DNA: TGCGCCAGCAGCCAAGATACGGGCAACACCATATATTTT. Translated, it gives CASSQDTGNTIYF. The chain combines TRBV4-3 with TRBJ1-3, with no clear D. The CDR3 spans 13 residues. Germline CDR1 reads LGHNA; CDR2 reads YSLEER. Trimming took 0 bases from V and 7 from J, leaving 7 bases between them.

The chain couples TRBV2 to TRBJ2-1; possibly TRBD2 for D (6 bases). The CDR3 extends over 14 amino acids. V lost 5 bases to trimming and J lost 7 bases, with 15 bases between them. Germline V gives CDR1 SNHLY, CDR2 FYNNEI. The CDR3 nucleotides read TGTGCCAGCAGTCCTCGACTAGGTGCGAATGAGCAGTTCTTC. It codes for CASSPRLGANEQFF. The whole variable domain, remainder taken from reference TRBV2 and TRBJ2-1, is EPEVTQTPSHQVTQMGQEVILRCVPISNHLYFYWYRQILGQKVEFLVSFYNNEISEKSEIFDDQFSVERPDGSNFTLKIRSTKLEDSAMYFCASSPRLGANEQFFGPGTRLTVL.

The chain combines TRBV7-9 with TRBJ2-7, with 14 bases fitting TRBD2. Germline V CDR1 and CDR2: SEHNR, FQNEAQ (reference sequence). The CDR3 contains 17 residues. V lost 4 bases to trimming and J lost 5 bases; unmatched junction nucleotides: 10. CDR3 sequence (DNA): TGTGCCAGCAGCTCACGTGGGACTAGCGGGAGAAGGAACGAGCAGTACTTC. Translation: CASSSRGTSGRRNEQYF.

The chain has TRBV28 and TRBJ2-3, with D perhaps TRBD1 (6 bases). CDR3 length equals 12 residues. CDR1 and CDR2 (germline): MDHEN, SYDVKM. V gave up 8 bases and J gave up 8 bases, with 14 bases separating them. CDR3 amino acids: CASPNPRGTQYF. CDR3 bases: TGTGCCAGCCCGAACCCCAGGGGTACGCAGTATTTT.